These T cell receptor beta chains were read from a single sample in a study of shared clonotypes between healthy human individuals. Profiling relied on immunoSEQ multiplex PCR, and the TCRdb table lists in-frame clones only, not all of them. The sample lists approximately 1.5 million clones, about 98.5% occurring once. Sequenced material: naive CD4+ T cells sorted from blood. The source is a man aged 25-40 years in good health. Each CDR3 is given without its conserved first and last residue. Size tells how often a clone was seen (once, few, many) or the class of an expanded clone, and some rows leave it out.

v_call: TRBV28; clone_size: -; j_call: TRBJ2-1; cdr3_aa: ASSSAPSSYNEQF
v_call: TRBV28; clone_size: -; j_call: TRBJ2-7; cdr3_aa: ASSLFLAGGPGEQY
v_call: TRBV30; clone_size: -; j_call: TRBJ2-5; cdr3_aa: AWSVWETQY
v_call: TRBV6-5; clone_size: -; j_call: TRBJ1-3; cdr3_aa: ASRKDRVTGNTIY
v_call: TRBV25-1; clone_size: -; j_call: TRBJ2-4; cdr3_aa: ASSGPDRQNIQY
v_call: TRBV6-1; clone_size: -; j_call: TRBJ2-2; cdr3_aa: ASSETGLNSGELF
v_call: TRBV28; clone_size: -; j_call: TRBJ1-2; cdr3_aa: ASSLPPGGGYT
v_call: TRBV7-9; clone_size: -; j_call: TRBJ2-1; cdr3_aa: ASSPGTGGVFGSEQF
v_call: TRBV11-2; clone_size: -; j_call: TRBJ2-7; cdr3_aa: ASSLVGARAYEQY
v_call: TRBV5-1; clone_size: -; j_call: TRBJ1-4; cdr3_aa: ASALGVPEEKLF
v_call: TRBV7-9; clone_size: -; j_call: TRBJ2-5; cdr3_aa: ASSFYRDSQETQY
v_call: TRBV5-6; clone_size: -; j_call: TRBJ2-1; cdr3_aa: ASSLVASGRDLNEQF
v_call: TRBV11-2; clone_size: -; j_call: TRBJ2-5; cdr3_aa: ASSFLPGTGEEGTQY
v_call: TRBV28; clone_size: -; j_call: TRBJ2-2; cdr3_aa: ASSLWGTVTTGELF
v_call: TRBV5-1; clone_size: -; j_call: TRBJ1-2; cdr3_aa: ASSLEGSNRGYT
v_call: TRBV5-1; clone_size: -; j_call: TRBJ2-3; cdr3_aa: ASSPGRTDTDTQY
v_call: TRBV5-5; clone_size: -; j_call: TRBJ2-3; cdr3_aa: ASSLGPTDTQY
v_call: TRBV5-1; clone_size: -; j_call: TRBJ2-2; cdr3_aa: ASSFSGGPTELF
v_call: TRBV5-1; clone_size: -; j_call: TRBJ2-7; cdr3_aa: ASSLASESEQY
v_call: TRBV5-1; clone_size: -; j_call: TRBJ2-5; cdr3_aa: ASSRTGRAETQY
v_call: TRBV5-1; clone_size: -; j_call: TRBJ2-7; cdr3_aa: ASSLSGDPVSYEQY
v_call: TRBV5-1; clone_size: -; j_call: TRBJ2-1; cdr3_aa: ASSHTSGTTYNEQF
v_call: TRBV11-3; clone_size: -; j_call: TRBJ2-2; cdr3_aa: ASSLAANTGELF
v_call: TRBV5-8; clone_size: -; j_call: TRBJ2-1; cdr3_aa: ASSFMRDYNEQF
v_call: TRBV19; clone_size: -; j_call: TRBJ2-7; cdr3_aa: ASRIRTGDNYEQY
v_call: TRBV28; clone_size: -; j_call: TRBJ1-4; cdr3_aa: ASSLLGQGREKLF
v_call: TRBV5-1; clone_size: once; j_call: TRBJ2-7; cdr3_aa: ASSLNAGALGIYEQY
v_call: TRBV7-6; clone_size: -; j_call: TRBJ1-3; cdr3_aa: ASSLEPGKTTGNTIY
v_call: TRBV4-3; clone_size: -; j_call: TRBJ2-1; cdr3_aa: ASSQDSEGSSYNEQF
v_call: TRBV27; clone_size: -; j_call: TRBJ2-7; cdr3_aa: ASSLQGFGEQY
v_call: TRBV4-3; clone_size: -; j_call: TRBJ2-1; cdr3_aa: ASSQRTVGNHNEQF
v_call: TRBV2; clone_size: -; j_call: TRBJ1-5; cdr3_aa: ASRTGAQPQH
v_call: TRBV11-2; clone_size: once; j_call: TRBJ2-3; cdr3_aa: ASSPEGSSTDTQY
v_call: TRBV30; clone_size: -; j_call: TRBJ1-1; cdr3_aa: AWGTGTIEAF
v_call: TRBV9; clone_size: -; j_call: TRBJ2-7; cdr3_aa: ASSVGAGSSYEQY
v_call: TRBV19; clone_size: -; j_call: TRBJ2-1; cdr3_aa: ASTLLAASYNEQF
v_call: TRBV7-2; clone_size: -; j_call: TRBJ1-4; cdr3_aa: ASSLVSEKLF
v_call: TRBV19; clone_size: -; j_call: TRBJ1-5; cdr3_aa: ASKTLGTSYSNQPQH
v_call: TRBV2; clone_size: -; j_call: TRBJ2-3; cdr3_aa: ASSARGTDTQY
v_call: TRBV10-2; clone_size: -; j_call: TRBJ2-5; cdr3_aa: ASRTIGQGLETQY
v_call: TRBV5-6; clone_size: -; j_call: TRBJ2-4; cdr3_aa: ASSFRTSGRVVAKNIQY
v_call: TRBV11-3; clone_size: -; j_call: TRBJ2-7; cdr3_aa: ASSLGPDYYEQY
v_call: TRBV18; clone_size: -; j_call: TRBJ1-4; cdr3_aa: ASSALGKTNEKLF
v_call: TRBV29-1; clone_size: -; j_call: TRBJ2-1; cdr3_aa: STPLAYSYNEQF
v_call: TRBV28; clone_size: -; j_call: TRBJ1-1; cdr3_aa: ASSFGGSAGTEAF
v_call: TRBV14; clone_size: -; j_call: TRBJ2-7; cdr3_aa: ASSQTYEQY
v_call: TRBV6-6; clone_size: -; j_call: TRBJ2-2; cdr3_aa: ASSRLAGGPGGELF
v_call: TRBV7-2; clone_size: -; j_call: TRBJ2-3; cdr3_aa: ASSLNPGDTQY
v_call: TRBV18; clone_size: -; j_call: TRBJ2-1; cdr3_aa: ASSPPPRQGYNEQF
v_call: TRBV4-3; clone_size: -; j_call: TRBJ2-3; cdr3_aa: ASSQEGTVFDTQY
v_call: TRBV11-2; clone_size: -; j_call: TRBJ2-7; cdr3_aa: ASSLGLLRKAPSSYEQY
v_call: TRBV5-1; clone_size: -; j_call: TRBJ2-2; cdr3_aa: ASSRDRGNGELF
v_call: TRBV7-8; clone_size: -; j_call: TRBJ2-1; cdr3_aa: ASSRDTLTSTEQF
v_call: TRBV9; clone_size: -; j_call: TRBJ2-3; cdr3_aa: ASSVLAGVDLTDTQY
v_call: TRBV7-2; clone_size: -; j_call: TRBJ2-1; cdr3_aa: ASSSWTSGDNEQF
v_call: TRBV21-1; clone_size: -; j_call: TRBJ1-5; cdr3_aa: ASSNRGSQDLQPQH